This TCR beta chain was recovered during a study of blood T cell repertoires in COVID-19. This CDR3 is 13 amino acids long. CDR1 is GTSNPN, CDR2 SVGIG, per germline (reference sequence). The V and J ends lost 4 bases and 5 bases, in that order; junction bases with no gene match: 5. Assay: immunoSEQ multiplex PCR; the TCRdb copy retains only in-frame clones and omits some. This sample has more than 300,000 clones, with around 86% found just once. The sequencing sample was made of peripheral blood. The source of this sequence is a woman aged 45 to 65 with COVID-19, enrolled during active disease. The J gene is TRBJ1-1, the V gene TRBV30, with 9 bases lining up with TRBD1. The CDR3 reads CAWTRTGDTEAFF. In DNA, the CDR3 is TGTGCCTGGACGAGGACAGGGGATACTGAAGCTTTCTTT. Full variable domain (remainder filled in from reference TRBV30 and TRBJ1-1): SQTIHQWPATLVQPVGSPLSLECTVEGTSNPNLYWYRQAAGRGLQLLFYSVGIGQISSEVPQNLSASRPQDRQFILSSKKLLLSDSGFYLCAWTRTGDTEAFFGQGTRLTVV.